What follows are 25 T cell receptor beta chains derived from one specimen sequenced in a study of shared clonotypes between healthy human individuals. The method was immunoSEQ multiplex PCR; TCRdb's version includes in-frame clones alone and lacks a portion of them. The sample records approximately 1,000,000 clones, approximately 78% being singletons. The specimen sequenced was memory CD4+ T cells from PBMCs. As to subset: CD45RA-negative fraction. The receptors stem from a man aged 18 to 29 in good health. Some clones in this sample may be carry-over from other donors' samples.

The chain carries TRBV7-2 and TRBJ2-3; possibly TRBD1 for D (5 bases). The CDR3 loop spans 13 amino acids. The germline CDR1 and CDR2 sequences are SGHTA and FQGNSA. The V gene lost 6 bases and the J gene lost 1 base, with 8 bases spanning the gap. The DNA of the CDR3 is TGTGCCAGCAGTACAGGTGGCACAGATACGCAGTATTTT. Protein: CASSTGGTDTQYF.

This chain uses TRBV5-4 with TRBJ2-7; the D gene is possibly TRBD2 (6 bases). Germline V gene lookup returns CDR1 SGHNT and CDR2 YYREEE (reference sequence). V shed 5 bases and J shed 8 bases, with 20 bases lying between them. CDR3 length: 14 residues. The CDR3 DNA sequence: TGTGCCAGCAGTCGCGGAGGGCTGCTCTCACAGCAGTACTTC. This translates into CASSRGGLLSQQYF.

In DNA, the CDR3 is TGTGCCAGCAGCCCGGGGGGCGGGCAGGTTTATGGCTACACCTTC. Protein: CASSPGGGQVYGYTF. The chain couples TRBV7-9 to TRBJ1-2, with D perhaps TRBD1 (6 bases). CDR1 and CDR2 (germline): SEHNR, FQNEAQ (reference sequence). The CDR3 runs to 15 residues. The V end was cut by 5 bases, the J end by 5 bases, with 18 bases between.

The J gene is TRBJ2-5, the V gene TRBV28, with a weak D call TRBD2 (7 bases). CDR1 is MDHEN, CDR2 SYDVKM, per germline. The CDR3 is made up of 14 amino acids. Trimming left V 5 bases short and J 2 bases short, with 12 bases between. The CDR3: CASSRGGFQETQYF. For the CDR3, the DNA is TGTGCCAGCAGTAGGGGGGGATTTCAAGAGACCCAGTACTTC.

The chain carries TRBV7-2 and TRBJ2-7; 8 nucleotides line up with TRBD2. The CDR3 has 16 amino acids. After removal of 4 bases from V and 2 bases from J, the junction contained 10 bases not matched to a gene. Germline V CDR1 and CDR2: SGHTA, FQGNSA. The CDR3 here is CASSSPGGGRPYEQYF. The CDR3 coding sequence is TGTGCCAGCAGCTCGCCGGGCGGGGGGAGACCCTACGAGCAGTACTTC.

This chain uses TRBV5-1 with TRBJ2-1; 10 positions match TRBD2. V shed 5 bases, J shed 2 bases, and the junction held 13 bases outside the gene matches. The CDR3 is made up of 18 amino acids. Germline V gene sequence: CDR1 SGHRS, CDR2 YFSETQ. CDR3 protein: CASRTRTSGQEPYNEQFF. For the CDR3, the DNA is TGCGCCAGCAGGACACGGACTAGCGGTCAAGAGCCCTACAATGAGCAGTTCTTC.

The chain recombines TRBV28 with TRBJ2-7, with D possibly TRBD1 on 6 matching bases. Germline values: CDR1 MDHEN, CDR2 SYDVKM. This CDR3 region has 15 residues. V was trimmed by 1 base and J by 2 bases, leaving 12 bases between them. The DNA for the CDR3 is TGTGCCAGCAGTTTATCACAGGGAAATGCCTACGAGCAGTACTTC. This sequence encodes CASSLSQGNAYEQYF.

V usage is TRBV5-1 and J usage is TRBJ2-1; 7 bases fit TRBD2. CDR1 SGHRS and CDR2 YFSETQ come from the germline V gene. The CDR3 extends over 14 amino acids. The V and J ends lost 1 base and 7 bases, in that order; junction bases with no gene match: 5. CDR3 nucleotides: TGCGCCAGCAGCTTGTTTGCGGGAGCGAATGAGCAGTTCTTC. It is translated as CASSLFAGANEQFF. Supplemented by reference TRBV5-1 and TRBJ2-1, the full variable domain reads KAGVTQTPRYLIKTRGQQVTLSCSPISGHRSVSWYQQTPGQGLQFLFEYFSETQRNKGNFPGRFSGRQFSNSRSEMNVSTLELGDSALYLCASSLFAGANEQFFGPGTRLTVL.

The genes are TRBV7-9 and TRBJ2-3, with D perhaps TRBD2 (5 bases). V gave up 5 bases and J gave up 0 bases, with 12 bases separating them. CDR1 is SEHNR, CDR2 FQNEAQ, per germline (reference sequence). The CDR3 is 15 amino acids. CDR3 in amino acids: CASSGGLGSTDTQYF. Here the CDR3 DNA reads TGTGCCAGCAGCGGCGGACTGGGGAGCACAGATACGCAGTATTTT.

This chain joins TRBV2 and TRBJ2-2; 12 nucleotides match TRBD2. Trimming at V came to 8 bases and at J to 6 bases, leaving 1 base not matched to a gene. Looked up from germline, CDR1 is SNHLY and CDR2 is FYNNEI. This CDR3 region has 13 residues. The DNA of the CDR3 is TGTGCCAGCGGGACTAGCGGGTCCGGGGAGCTGTTTTTT. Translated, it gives CASGTSGSGELFF.

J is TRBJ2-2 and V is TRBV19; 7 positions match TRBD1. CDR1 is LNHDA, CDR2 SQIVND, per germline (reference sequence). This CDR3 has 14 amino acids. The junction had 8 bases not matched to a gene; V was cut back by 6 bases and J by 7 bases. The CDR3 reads CASSSDRAGGELFF. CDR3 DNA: TGTGCCAGTAGCTCCGACAGGGCGGGCGGGGAGCTGTTTTTT. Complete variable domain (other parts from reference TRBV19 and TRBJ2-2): DGGITQSPKYLFRKEGQNVTLSCEQNLNHDAMYWYRQDPGQGLRLIYYSQIVNDFQKGDIAEGYSVSREKKESFPLTVTSAQKNPTAFYLCASSSDRAGGELFFGEGSRLTVL.

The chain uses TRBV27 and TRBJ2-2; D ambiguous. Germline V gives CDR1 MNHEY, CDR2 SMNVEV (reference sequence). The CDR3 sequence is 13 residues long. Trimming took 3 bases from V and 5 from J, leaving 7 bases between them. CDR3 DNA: TGTGCCAGCAGTTTGTGGTGGACCGGGGAGCTGTTTTTT. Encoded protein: CASSLWWTGELFF.

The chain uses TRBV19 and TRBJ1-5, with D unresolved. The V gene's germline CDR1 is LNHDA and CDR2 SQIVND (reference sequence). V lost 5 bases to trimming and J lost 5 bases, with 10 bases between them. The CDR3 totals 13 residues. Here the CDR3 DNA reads TGTGCCAGTAGTTCCCTCCTCTATCAGCCCCAGCATTTT. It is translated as CASSSLLYQPQHF.

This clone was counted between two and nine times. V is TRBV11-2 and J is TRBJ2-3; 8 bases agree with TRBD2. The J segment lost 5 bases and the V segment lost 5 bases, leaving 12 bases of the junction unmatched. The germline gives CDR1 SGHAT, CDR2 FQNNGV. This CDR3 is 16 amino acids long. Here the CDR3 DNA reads TGTGCCAGCAGCGCAAATAGCGGGATGGGGGGAGATACGCAGTATTTT. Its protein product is CASSANSGMGGDTQYF.

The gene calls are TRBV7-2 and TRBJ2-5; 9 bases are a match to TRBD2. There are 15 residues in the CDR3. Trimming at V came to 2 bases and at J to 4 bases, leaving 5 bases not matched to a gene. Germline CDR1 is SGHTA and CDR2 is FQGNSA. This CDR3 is CASSLIPGLAETQYF. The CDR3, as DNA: TGTGCCAGCAGCTTAATCCCGGGACTAGCAGAGACCCAGTACTTC.

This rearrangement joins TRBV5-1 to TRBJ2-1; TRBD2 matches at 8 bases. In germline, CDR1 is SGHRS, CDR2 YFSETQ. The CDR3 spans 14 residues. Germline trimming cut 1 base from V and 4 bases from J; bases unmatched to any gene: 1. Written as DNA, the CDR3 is TGCGCCAGCAGCTTGCGGGAGGGATACAATGAGCAGTTCTTC. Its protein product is CASSLREGYNEQFF. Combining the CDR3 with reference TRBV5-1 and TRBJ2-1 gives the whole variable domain KAGVTQTPRYLIKTRGQQVTLSCSPISGHRSVSWYQQTPGQGLQFLFEYFSETQRNKGNFPGRFSGRQFSNSRSEMNVSTLELGDSALYLCASSLREGYNEQFFGPGTRLTVL.

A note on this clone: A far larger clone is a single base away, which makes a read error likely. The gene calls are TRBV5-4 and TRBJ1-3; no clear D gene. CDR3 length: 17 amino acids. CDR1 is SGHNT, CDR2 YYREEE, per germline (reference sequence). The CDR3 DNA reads TGTGCCGGCAGCTTGGTCCCCGGGAGGGAGATCGAAAACACCATATATTTT. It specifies CAGSLVPGREIENTIYF.

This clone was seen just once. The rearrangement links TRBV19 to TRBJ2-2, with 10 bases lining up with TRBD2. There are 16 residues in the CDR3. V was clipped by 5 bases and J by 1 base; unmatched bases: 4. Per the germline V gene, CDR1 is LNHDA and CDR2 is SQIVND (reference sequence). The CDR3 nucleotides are TGTGCCAGTAGTCCAATAGCGGGAGGGAACACCGGGGAGCTGTTTTTT. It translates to CASSPIAGGNTGELFF.

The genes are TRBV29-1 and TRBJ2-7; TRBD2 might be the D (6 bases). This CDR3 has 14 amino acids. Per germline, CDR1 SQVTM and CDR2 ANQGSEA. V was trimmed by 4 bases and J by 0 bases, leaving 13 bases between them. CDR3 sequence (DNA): TGCAGCGTTGGTAGCGGAGTAGGCTCCTACGAGCAGTACTTC. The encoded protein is CSVGSGVGSYEQYF.

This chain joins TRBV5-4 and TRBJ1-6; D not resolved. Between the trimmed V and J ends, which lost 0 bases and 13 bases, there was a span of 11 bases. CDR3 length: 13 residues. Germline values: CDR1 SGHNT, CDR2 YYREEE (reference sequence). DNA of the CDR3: TGTGCCAGCAGCTTGGGATTCGGGGTCCCCCTCCACTTT. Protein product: CASSLGFGVPLHF.

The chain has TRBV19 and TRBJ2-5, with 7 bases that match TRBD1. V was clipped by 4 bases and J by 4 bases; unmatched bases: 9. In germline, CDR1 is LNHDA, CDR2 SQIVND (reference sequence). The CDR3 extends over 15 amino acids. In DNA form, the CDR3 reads TGTGCCAGTAGTACCGACAACAGGGGAAGAGAGACCCAGTACTTC. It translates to CASSTDNRGRETQYF.

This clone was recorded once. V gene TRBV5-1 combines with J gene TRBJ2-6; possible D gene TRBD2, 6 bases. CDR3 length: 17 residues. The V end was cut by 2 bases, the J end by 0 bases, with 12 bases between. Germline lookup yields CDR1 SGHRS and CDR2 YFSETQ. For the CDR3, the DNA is TGCGCCAGCAGCTTCGGGGGACCCAGCTCTGGGGCCAACGTCCTGACTTTC. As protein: CASSFGGPSSGANVLTF.

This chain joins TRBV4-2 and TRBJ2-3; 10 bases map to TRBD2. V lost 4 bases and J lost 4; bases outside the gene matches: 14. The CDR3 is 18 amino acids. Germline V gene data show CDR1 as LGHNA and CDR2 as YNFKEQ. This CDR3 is CASSPTYIAGGWADTQYF. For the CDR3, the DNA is TGTGCCAGCAGCCCCACCTACATAGCGGGAGGATGGGCAGATACGCAGTATTTT.

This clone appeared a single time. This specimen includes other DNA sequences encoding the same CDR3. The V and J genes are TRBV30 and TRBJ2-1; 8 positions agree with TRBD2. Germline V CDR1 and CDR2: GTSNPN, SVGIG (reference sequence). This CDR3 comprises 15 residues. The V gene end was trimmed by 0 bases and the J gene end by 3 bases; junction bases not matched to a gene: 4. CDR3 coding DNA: TGTGCCTGGAGTGTACTGGCGGGAGGCTACAATGAGCAGTTCTTC. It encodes CAWSVLAGGYNEQFF.

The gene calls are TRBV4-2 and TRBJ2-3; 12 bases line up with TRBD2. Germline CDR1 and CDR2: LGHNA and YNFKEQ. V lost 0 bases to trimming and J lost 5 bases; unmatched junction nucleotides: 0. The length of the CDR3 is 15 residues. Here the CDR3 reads CASSQEGLAGDTQYF. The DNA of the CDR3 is TGTGCCAGCAGCCAAGAGGGACTAGCGGGAGATACGCAGTATTTT.